This entry concerns a single T cell receptor (beta chain). Germline V gene data show CDR1 as MNHNY and CDR2 as SVGAGI (reference sequence). The V end was cut by 2 bases, the J end by 6 bases, with 13 bases between. The CDR3 consists of 14 residues. This specimen belongs to a study of shared clonotypes between healthy human individuals. The run depth of the assay was deep. Sequencing was performed with immunoSEQ multiplex PCR; in TCRdb, only in-frame clones are kept and a portion is missing. This sample yields some 1 million clones, of which around 76% are seen a single time; 1.4% belongs to the top ten.

The sample was memory CD4+ T cells sorted from blood. The sample's subset: CD45RA-negative fraction. The receptor's source is a man aged 18 to 29 in good health. The chain employs TRBV6-6 and TRBJ1-1; a possible D gene is TRBD1 (6 bases). The CDR3 reads CASSYQTGLAEAFF. In DNA, the CDR3 is TGTGCCAGCAGTTACCAGACAGGCCTAGCTGAAGCTTTCTTT.